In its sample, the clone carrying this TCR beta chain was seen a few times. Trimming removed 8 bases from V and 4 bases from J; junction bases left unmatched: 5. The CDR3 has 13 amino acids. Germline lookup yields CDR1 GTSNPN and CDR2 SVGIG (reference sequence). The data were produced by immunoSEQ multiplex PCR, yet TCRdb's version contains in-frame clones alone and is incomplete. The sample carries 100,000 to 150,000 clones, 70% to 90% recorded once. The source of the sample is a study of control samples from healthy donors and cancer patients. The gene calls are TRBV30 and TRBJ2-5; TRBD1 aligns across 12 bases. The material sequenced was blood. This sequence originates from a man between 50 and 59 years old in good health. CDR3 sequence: CAGDRGRGETQYF. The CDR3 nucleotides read TGTGCCGGGGACAGGGGGCGGGGAGAGACCCAGTACTTC.